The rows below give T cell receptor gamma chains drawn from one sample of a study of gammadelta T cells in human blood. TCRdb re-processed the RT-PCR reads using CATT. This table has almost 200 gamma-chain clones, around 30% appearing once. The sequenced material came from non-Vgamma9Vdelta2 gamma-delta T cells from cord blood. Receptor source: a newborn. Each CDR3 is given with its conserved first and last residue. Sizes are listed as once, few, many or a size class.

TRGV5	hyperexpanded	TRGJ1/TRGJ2	TGTGCCACCTGGGACAGTTATTATAAGAAACTCTTT	CATWDSYYKKLF
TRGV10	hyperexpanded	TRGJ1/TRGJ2	TGTGCTGCGTGCTGCTATTATAAGAAACTCTTT	CAACCYYKKLF
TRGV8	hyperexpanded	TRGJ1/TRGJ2	TGTGCCACCTGGACCTACCAGGATTATAAGAAACTCTTT	CATWTYQDYKKLF
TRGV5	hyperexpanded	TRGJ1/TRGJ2	TGTGCCACCTGGGACAGATCCAAGAAACTCTTT	CATWDRSKKLF
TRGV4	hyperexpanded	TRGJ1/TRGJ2	TGTGCCACCTGGGATGGTTATAAGAAACTCTTT	CATWDGYKKLF
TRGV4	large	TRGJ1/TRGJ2	TGTGCCACCTGGCATTATAAGAAACTCTTT	CATWHYKKLF
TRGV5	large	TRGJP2	TGTGCCACCTGGGACGGATGTAGGGGTGATTGGATCAAGACGTTT	CATWDGCRGDWIKTF
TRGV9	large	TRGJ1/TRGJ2	TGTGCCTTGTGGGATTCCGCCCTTTATTATAAGAAACTCTTT	CALWDSALYYKKLF
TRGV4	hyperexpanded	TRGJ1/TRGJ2	TGTGCCACCTGGGGGGGCGAGAATTATTATAAGAAACTCTTT	CATWGGENYYKKLF
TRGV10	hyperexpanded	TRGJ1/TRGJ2	TGTGCTGCGTGGAACTATAAGAAACTCTTT	CAAWNYKKLF
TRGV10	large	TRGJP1	TGTGCTGCGTGGGTTCATACCGGATATACCACTGGTTGGTTCAAGATATTT	CAAWVHTGYTTGWFKIF
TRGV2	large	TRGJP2	TGTGCCACCGGTAGTAGTGATTGGATCAAGACGTTT	CATGSSDWIKTF
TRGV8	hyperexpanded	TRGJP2	TGTGCCACCTGGGCCCAACCGGTAGGGGGTGATTGGATCAAGACGTTT	CATWAQPVGGDWIKTF
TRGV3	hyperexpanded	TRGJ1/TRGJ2	TGTGCCACCTGGGACTCCTACCCGGAAGGTTATAAGAAACTCTTT	CATWDSYPEGYKKLF
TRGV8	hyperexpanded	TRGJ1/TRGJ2	TGTGCCACCTGGCCCCTCCCGAGGTATAAGAAACTCTTT	CATWPLPRYKKLF
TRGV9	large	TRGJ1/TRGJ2	TGTGCCTTGTGGGAGCCGAATAAGAAACTCTTT	CALWEPNKKLF
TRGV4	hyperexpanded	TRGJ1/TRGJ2	TGTGCCACCTGGGATGGCCTTTATTATAAGAAACTCTTT	CATWDGLYYKKLF
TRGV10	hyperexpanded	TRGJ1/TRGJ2	TGTGCTGCGTGGGATAAGAAACTCTTT	CAAWDKKLF
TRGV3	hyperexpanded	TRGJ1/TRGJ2	TGTGCCACCTGGCCATTTGATAAGAAACTCTTT	CATWPFDKKLF
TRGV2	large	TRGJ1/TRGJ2	TGTGCCACCTGGGACGGACCGAATTATTATAAGAAACTCTTT	CATWDGPNYYKKLF
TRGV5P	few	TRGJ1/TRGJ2	TGTGCCACCTGTGGCTCCTACCCGGAAGGTTATAAGAAACTCTTT	CATCGSYPEGYKKLF